The 23 T cell receptor beta chains given below trace back to one sample, sequenced in a study of shared clonotypes between healthy human individuals. Clones were sequenced by immunoSEQ multiplex PCR, and TCRdb holds only the in-frame ones, with some missing. In the table there are about half a million clones, over 60% of which are singletons. The specimen was PBMCs. These receptors were obtained from a woman aged 40-49 years in good health. Some clones in this sample may be carry-over from other donors' samples.

This clone was counted only a few times. CDR3 amino acids: CASSLVSGSGRAETQYF. The DNA of the CDR3 is TGTGCCAGCAGCTTGGTTTCAGGTAGCGGGAGGGCGGAGACCCAGTACTTC. This chain connects TRBV5-6 to TRBJ2-5, with TRBD2 matching over 11 bases. The CDR3 runs to 17 residues. Trimming at V came to 0 bases and at J to 5 bases, leaving 9 bases not matched to a gene. Germline V lookup: CDR1 SGHDT, CDR2 YYEEEE. The full variable domain, with the rest looked up from reference TRBV5-6 and TRBJ2-5, is DAGVTQSPTHLIKTRGQQVTLRCSPKSGHDTVSWYQQALGQGPQFIFQYYEEEERQRGNFPDRFSGHQFPNYSSELNVNALLLGDSALYLCASSLVSGSGRAETQYFGPGTRLLVL.

V and J are TRBV18 and TRBJ1-2; no reliable D call. Germline values: CDR1 KGHSH, CDR2 LQKENI. Trimming removed 6 bases at V and 8 bases at J, with 10 bases between. This CDR3 comprises 11 residues. CDR3 in amino acids: CASSRMEGYTF. For the CDR3, the DNA is TGTGCCAGCTCCCGCATGGAGGGCTACACCTTC. The variable domain in full, completed from reference TRBV18 and TRBJ1-2, reads NAGVMQNPRHLVRRRGQEARLRCSPMKGHSHVYWYRQLPEEGLKFMVYLQKENIIDESGMPKERFSAEFPKEGPSILRIQQVVRGDSAAYFCASSRMEGYTFGSGTRLTVV.

This clone has a single count. J is TRBJ2-7 and V is TRBV6-1; no firm D call. Between the trimmed V and J ends, which lost 3 bases and 2 bases, there was a span of 11 bases. The CDR3 contains 14 residues. The germline CDR1 and CDR2 sequences are MNHNS and SASEGT. The CDR3, as DNA: TGTGCCAGCAGTGATCGGTCACAGACCTACGAGCAGTACTTC. Its protein is CASSDRSQTYEQYF.

With regard to this clone: One base away lies a much larger clone, so this may be a sequencing read error. The rearrangement joins TRBV5-6 to TRBJ1-3; D might be TRBD1 (5 bases). CDR1 is SGHDT and CDR2 is YYEEEE in the germline V gene. The CDR3 spans 15 residues. The CDR3 sequence is CVSSWGWAYGNTIYF. CDR3 DNA sequence: TGTGTCAGCAGCTGGGGGTGGGCCTATGGAAACACCATATATTTT.

About this clone itself: A read error likely explains this, since a far larger clone differs by one base. The chain uses TRBV7-9 and TRBJ2-7, with 11 bases aligning to TRBD1. Germline CDR1 is SEHNR and CDR2 is FQNEAQ (reference sequence). V lost 5 bases to trimming and J lost 5 bases; unmatched junction nucleotides: 20. CDR3 length: 19 amino acids. In nucleotides, the CDR3 is TGTGCCAGCAGCGCGGACAGGGGGCGCGGGGACTATCACCCCCACGAGCAGTACTTC. Protein: CASSADRGRGDYHPHEQYF.

The J gene is TRBJ2-1, the V gene TRBV10-3; 11 positions match TRBD2. This CDR3 is 16 amino acids long. Germline lookup yields CDR1 ENHRY and CDR2 SYGVKD. Losses at the gene ends were 0 bases for V and 2 bases for J; bases not matched to a gene: 0. CDR3: CAISESSGRAYNEQFF. CDR3 DNA: TGTGCCATCAGTGAGTCTAGCGGGAGGGCCTACAATGAGCAGTTCTTC.

A few counts support this clone. Distinct nucleotide sequences in the sample also encode this CDR3. This chain connects TRBV4-3 to TRBJ2-1, with 13 bases identical to TRBD2. Germline V gives CDR1 LGHNA, CDR2 YSLEER. V dropped 5 bases and J dropped 7; count of bases not matched to a gene: 5. This CDR3 has 15 residues. DNA for the CDR3: TGCGCCAGCAGCAGGACTAGCGGGAGTATGAATGAGCAGTTCTTC. This sequence encodes CASSRTSGSMNEQFF.

The sample holds one count of this clone. The V and J genes are TRBV6-1 and TRBJ2-7; tentative D call: TRBD1 (6 bases). The germline V and J ends were trimmed by 7 bases and 3 bases, with 16 bases remaining between them. The CDR3 length is 14 residues. Germline CDR1 and CDR2: MNHNS and SASEGT. The CDR3 is CASNPSQGFYEQYF. The CDR3 region has the DNA TGTGCCAGCAATCCCTCACAGGGTTTCTACGAGCAGTACTTC.

The chain carries TRBV28 and TRBJ1-4; D might be TRBD1 (5 bases). Germline CDR1 MDHEN, CDR2 SYDVKM. The CDR3 sequence is 15 residues long. The ends were cut back, 5 bases at V and 7 bases at J, with 17 bases in the middle. Written as DNA, the CDR3 is TGTGCCAGCAGTACGGCTCTCGGACAAGGTGAAAAACTGTTTTTT. It translates to CASSTALGQGEKLFF. The full variable domain, in which reference TRBV28 and TRBJ1-4 provide the parts outside the CDR3, is DVKVTQSSRYLVKRTGEKVFLECVQDMDHENMFWYRQDPGLGLRLIYFSYDVKMKEKGDIPEGYSVSREKKERFSLILESASTNQTSMYLCASSTALGQGEKLFFGSGTQLSVL.

A remark on this clone: With only one base between it and a far larger clone, this is likely a read error. Other nucleotide sequences in the sample specify the same CDR3. The chain is built from TRBV5-1 and TRBJ2-7, with D uncertain. V gave up 0 bases and J gave up 3 bases, with 4 bases separating them. The CDR3 runs 12 residues. The germline V gene encodes CDR1 SGHRS and CDR2 YFSETQ. CDR3 sequence reads: CASSLEGYEQYF. The CDR3, as DNA: TGCGCCAGCAGCTTGGAGGGCTACGAGCAGTACTTC.

This sequence joins TRBV5-6 and TRBJ2-7; D gene uncertain. The CDR3 runs to 13 residues. CDR1 is SGHDT, CDR2 YYEEEE, per germline. The V end was cut by 1 base, the J end by 2 bases, with 7 bases between. The CDR3: CASSLKPAYEQYF. As DNA, the CDR3 is TGTGCCAGCAGCTTGAAACCTGCCTACGAGCAGTACTTC.

This chain uses TRBV4-2 with TRBJ2-7, with unresolved D. This CDR3 region has 13 residues. Germline lookup yields CDR1 LGHNA and CDR2 YNFKEQ. Trimming cost V 1 base and J 3 bases, with 7 bases left between them. CDR3 sequence (DNA): TGTGCCAGCAGCCAAGGAGTCCTCTACGAGCAGTACTTC. It yields the protein CASSQGVLYEQYF.

The genes are TRBV4-2 and TRBJ2-2; 8 bases are a match to TRBD2. CDR1 is LGHNA, CDR2 YNFKEQ, per germline. The CDR3 extends over 17 amino acids. J was trimmed by 0 bases and V by 4 bases; bases with no gene match: 7. The CDR3 spells CASSPEGAGANTGELFF. CDR3 in DNA: TGTGCCAGCAGCCCAGAAGGAGCGGGAGCGAACACCGGGGAGCTGTTTTTT.

As concerns this clone: Within the sample, other DNA sequences also encode this same CDR3. The chain carries TRBV18 and TRBJ1-1, with a weak D call TRBD1 (6 bases). V lost 5 bases and J lost 8, with 12 bases in between. CDR1 KGHSH and CDR2 LQKENI come from the germline V gene. This CDR3 spans 12 amino acids. CDR3 sequence (DNA): TGTGCCAGCTCATACGGACAGACGGAAGCTTTCTTT. This encodes CASSYGQTEAFF. Complete variable domain (other parts from reference TRBV18 and TRBJ1-1): NAGVMQNPRHLVRRRGQEARLRCSPMKGHSHVYWYRQLPEEGLKFMVYLQKENIIDESGMPKERFSAEFPKEGPSILRIQQVVRGDSAAYFCASSYGQTEAFFGQGTRLTVV.

Concerning this clone: A far more abundant clone sits one base away, making this likely a read error. CDR3 loop: CAWSPPRGDIGELFF. CDR3 nucleotides: TGTGCCTGGAGCCCCCCCCGCGGGGATATCGGGGAGCTGTTTTTT. The gene calls are TRBV30 and TRBJ2-2; TRBD2 might be the D (6 bases). Germline CDR1 GTSNPN, CDR2 SVGIG (reference sequence). This CDR3 contains 15 residues. V lost 3 bases, J lost 7 bases, and 18 bases lay in between.

The J gene is TRBJ2-7, the V gene TRBV7-9, with a weak D call TRBD1 (5 bases). Germline CDR1 reads SEHNR; CDR2 reads FQNEAQ (reference sequence). This CDR3 spans 14 amino acids. V gave up 5 bases and J gave up 3 bases, with 14 bases separating them. This CDR3 reads CASSADTRGYEQYF. CDR3 bases: TGTGCCAGCAGCGCGGACACAAGGGGCTACGAGCAGTACTTC.

The chain uses TRBV7-8 and TRBJ2-7, with a possible D match to TRBD1 (5 bases). The germline gives CDR1 SGHVS, CDR2 FQNEAQ. The CDR3 loop spans 11 amino acids. The V gene lost 5 bases and the J gene lost 6 bases, with 8 bases spanning the gap. CDR3 bases: TGTGCCAGCAGCCAGGGCTCCGAGCAGTACTTC. It codes for CASSQGSEQYF.

This chain connects TRBV2 to TRBJ1-4; D is ambiguous. Germline V gene lookup returns CDR1 SNHLY and CDR2 FYNNEI. V shed 6 bases and J shed 4 bases, with 12 bases lying between them. CDR3 length equals 14 residues. This CDR3 reads CASRGRRNNEKLFF. The CDR3 DNA follows: TGTGCCAGCAGGGGTCGCCGTAATAATGAAAAACTGTTTTTT.

Remarks on this clone: A far more abundant clone sits one base away, making this likely a read error. The chain uses TRBV30 and TRBJ2-1; a possible D gene is TRBD2 (6 bases). This CDR3 has 11 residues. CDR1 GTSNPN and CDR2 SVGIG come from the germline V gene (reference sequence). In DNA, the CDR3 is TGTGCCCGGAGCCGGGGGAATGAGCAGTTCTTC. This sequence encodes CARSRGNEQFF.

As concerns this clone: A far larger clone is a single base away, which makes a read error likely. J is TRBJ2-6 and V is TRBV5-4; D is uncertain. Germline CDR1 is SGHNT and CDR2 is YYREEE (reference sequence). CDR3 length: 15 residues. CDR3 sequence reads: CAGSLRSSGANVLTF. The DNA of the CDR3 is TGTGCCGGCAGCTTGCGCAGCTCTGGGGCCAACGTCCTGACTTTC. The whole variable domain, remainder taken from reference TRBV5-4 and TRBJ2-6, is ETGVTQSPTHLIKTRGQQVTLRCSSQSGHNTVSWYQQALGQGPQFIFQYYREEENGRGNFPPRFSGLQFPNYSSELNVNALELDDSALYLCAGSLRSSGANVLTFGAGSRLTVL.

About this clone itself: A read error likely explains this, since a far larger clone differs by one base. Other nucleotide sequences from this sample produce the same CDR3. V gene TRBV30 combines with J gene TRBJ2-5; TRBD2 might be the D (6 bases). The CDR3 covers 15 residues. Trimming shortened V by 3 bases and J by 2 bases, and 16 bases separated the two germline ends. Germline loops: CDR1 GTSNPN, CDR2 SVGIG (reference sequence). The CDR3 loop reads CAWSPGRGLQETQYF. The CDR3, as DNA: TGTGCCTGGAGCCCCGGGCGGGGATTGCAAGAGACCCAGTACTTC.

The gene calls are TRBV7-9 and TRBJ1-1, with a weak D call TRBD1 (6 bases). The CDR3 runs 11 residues. Germline CDR1 is SEHNR and CDR2 is FQNEAQ (reference sequence). The ends were cut back, 10 bases at V and 7 bases at J, with 13 bases in the middle. The CDR3 sequence is CATGDGDEAFF. CDR3 bases: TGTGCCACAGGGGACGGAGATGAAGCTTTCTTT.

V is TRBV11-2 and J is TRBJ2-7, with TRBD1 identical over 7 bases. Trimming took 1 base from V and 4 from J; bases not matched to a gene: 7. Germline-derived CDR1 and CDR2 are SGHAT and FQNNGV. This CDR3 comprises 15 residues. The CDR3 DNA is TGTGCCAGCAGCTTAGCGTTGGGACAGAGGTACGAGCAGTACTTC. It translates to CASSLALGQRYEQYF.